A single sample gave rise to the 25 T cell receptor beta chains below, sequenced in a study of CD4 and CD8 cells across lung adenocarcinoma regions. TCRdb ran MiXCR on the PCR reads and lists one entry per CDR3 protein. The sample lists 3,000 to 4,000 distinct CDR3 sequences, 60% to 80% occurring once. Sequencing was done on a sample of CD4+ T cells from the margin of a lung tumor. The receptors were sampled from a male donor with lung adenocarcinoma. The CD4 and CD8 labels of this study may be unreliable.

The V and J genes are TRBV12-3 or TRBV12-4 and TRBJ2-5, with 7 bases aligning to TRBD1. With the DNA end fitting TRBJ2-7 better, the J assignment may be wrong. The CDR3 is made up of 19 amino acids. CDR3 region: CASSPGDSWVGSRAYEQYF. The CDR3 bases are TGTGCCAGCAGTCCCGGGGACAGCTGGGTTGGTTCCAGGGCCTACGAGCAGTACTTC.

By share, this clonotype ranks as large. The gene calls are TRBV6-1 and TRBJ2-5; D is perhaps TRBD2 (6 bases). The ends were cut back, 1 base at V and 3 bases at J, with 9 bases in the middle. This CDR3 spans 14 amino acids. Germline CDR1 is MNHNS and CDR2 is SASEGT. CDR3 sequence reads: CASSEGLEEETQYF. In DNA form, the CDR3 reads TGTGCCAGCAGTGAAGGACTAGAGGAAGAGACCCAGTACTTC.

This clonotype was observed a few times. The chain is built from TRBV27 and TRBJ2-2, with D uncertain. The germline gives CDR1 MNHEY, CDR2 SMNVEV (reference sequence). Trimming took 2 bases from V and 3 from J, leaving 7 bases between them. CDR3 length: 14 residues. The CDR3 DNA follows: TGTGCCAGCAGTTTAAGTTTCGACACCGGGGAGCTGTTTTTT. Encoded protein: CASSLSFDTGELFF.

The chain couples TRBV6-5 to TRBJ2-5, with D unresolved. CDR3 size: 16 residues. The germline V gene has CDR1 MNHEY and CDR2 SVGAGI. Trimming left V 0 bases short and J 1 base short, with 12 bases between. The CDR3 loop is CASSYSNRRPQETQYF. The CDR3 DNA reads TGTGCCAGCAGTTACTCGAATCGTAGACCCCAAGAGACCCAGTACTTC.

The chain is built from TRBV10-3 and TRBJ2-1, with 7 bases fitting TRBD2. Germline CDR1 reads ENHRY; CDR2 reads SYGVKD. V lost 0 bases, J lost 2 bases, and 4 bases stayed unmatched. The CDR3 length is 16 residues. The DNA of the CDR3 is TGTGCCATCAGTGAGTCGATGGCGGGAGCCTACAATGAGCAGTTCTTC. Translation: CAISESMAGAYNEQFF.

The J gene is TRBJ2-3, the V gene TRBV20-1; D unclear. The CDR3 is made up of 14 amino acids. CDR1 and CDR2 (germline): DFQATT, SNEGSKA (reference sequence). Trimming cost V 3 bases and J 1 base, with 11 bases left between them. CDR3 protein: CSARGRFGTDTQYF. In nucleotides, the CDR3 is TGCAGTGCTAGGGGTCGATTCGGCACAGATACGCAGTATTTT.

In its sample, this clonotype was seen a few times. CDR3 bases: TGTGCCAGCAGTCCGAGGCAGGGGGCAGCGGACATTCAGTACTTC. It translates to CASSPRQGAADIQYF. The chain has TRBV6-1 and TRBJ2-4, with 8 bases matching TRBD1. After removal of 5 bases from V and 8 bases from J, the junction contained 11 bases not matched to a gene. The CDR3 runs to 15 residues. Germline V CDR1 and CDR2: MNHNS, SASEGT.

The J gene is TRBJ2-5, the V gene TRBV11-3; 9 bases are shared with TRBD2. Gene TRBJ2-7 matches the end of the DNA better, so the J call may be wrong. Germline CDR1 SGHNT, CDR2 YENEEA. CDR3 size: 14 residues. The DNA for the CDR3 is TGTGCCAGCAGCTTAGGGGGACTAGCCTCCGAGCAGTACTTC. Translation: CASSLGGLASEQYF.

The chain recombines TRBV6-1 with TRBJ2-1; D not resolved. The CDR3 sequence is 14 residues long. CDR1 MNHNS and CDR2 SASEGT come from the germline V gene. V was cut by 6 bases and J by 0 bases, with 9 bases left in between. The chain's CDR3 is CASRRARSYNEQFF. The CDR3 DNA follows: TGTGCCAGCAGACGGGCCCGCTCCTACAATGAGCAGTTCTTC.

The V call is TRBV12-3 or TRBV12-4, the J call TRBJ2-4, with 13 bases aligning to TRBD2. The CDR3 spans 20 residues. V was clipped by 5 bases and J by 0 bases; unmatched bases: 13. The DNA for the CDR3 is TGTGCCAGCAGTCACCGGGCGGGACTAGCGGGAATTGGAGCCAAAAACATTCAGTACTTC. Translating gives CASSHRAGLAGIGAKNIQYF.

The CDR3 spells CASSEALYIVLTKTDTQYF. CDR3 sequence (DNA): TGTGCCAGCAGTGAAGCGCTTTATATTGTGCTCACGAAGACAGATACGCAGTATTTT. The chain links TRBV6-1 to TRBJ2-3; the D is unclear. The CDR3 runs 19 residues. Germline-derived CDR1 and CDR2 are MNHNS and SASEGT. V lost 0 bases to trimming and J lost 3 bases, with 22 bases between them.

This clonotype was observed a few times. This chain links TRBV7-6 with TRBJ2-1; TRBD2 might be the D (5 bases). The length of the CDR3 is 15 residues. Germline V gene sequence: CDR1 SGHVS, CDR2 FNYEAQ. The V end lost 2 bases, the J end lost 12 bases, and 20 bases lay between the germline ends. The CDR3 coding sequence is TGTGCCAGCAGCTTAAATCCCGCGGCTAACGGAGGGCAGTTCTTC. Its protein product is CASSLNPAANGGQFF.

The chain links TRBV10-3 to TRBJ2-3, with 13 bases fitting TRBD2. J lost 4 bases, V lost 3 bases, and 4 bases had no gene match. The CDR3 length is 16 residues. Germline V CDR1 and CDR2: ENHRY, SYGVKD. The CDR3 nucleotides read TGTGCCATCAGTGACACTAGCGGGAGGGGGTCAGATACGCAGTATTTT. Protein product: CAISDTSGRGSDTQYF.

CDR3 bases: TGTGCCAGCAGTGAAGCCACTTACTACGAGCAGTACTTC. Its protein product is CASSEATYYEQYF. The V and J genes are TRBV6-1 and TRBJ2-7; D is unresolved. Deletions cut 0 bases from V and 3 bases from J, with 6 bases between. Germline CDR1 reads MNHNS; CDR2 reads SASEGT. CDR3 length equals 13 residues.

The chain couples TRBV7-2 to TRBJ2-2; D may match TRBD1 or TRBD2 (5 bases each). Germline V gene data show CDR1 as SGHTA and CDR2 as FQGNSA. The length of the CDR3 is 16 residues. V lost 5 bases and J 0 bases, leaving 13 bases between the germline ends. CDR3 sequence: CASSRTVGANTGELFF. CDR3 bases: TGTGCCAGCAGCCGCACAGTGGGGGCGAACACCGGGGAGCTGTTTTTT.

The chain recombines TRBV6-1 with TRBJ2-1, with D possibly being TRBD2 (5 bases). CDR3 length equals 16 residues. Germline CDR1 and CDR2: MNHNS and SASEGT. V was trimmed by 10 bases and J by 0 bases, leaving 19 bases between them. This CDR3 is CATPSPRGSSYNEQFF. In DNA form, the CDR3 reads TGTGCCACCCCCTCCCCCCGTGGGAGCTCCTACAATGAGCAGTTCTTC.

This rearrangement joins TRBV13 to TRBJ2-1, with D perhaps assigned TRBD1 or TRBD2 (7 bases each). The assigned J gene may be wrong: the sequence end matches TRBJ2-7 better. In germline, CDR1 is PRHDT, CDR2 FYEKMQ (reference sequence). This CDR3 region has 14 residues. The CDR3 bases are TGTGCCAGCAGCTTGGGCAGGGGGGGGAACGAGCAGTACTTC. Its translation is CASSLGRGGNEQYF.

V usage is TRBV6-1 and J usage is TRBJ2-3; TRBD1 aligns across 8 bases. The CDR3 extends over 16 amino acids. V gave up 6 bases and J gave up 11 bases; unmatched junction bases: 19. Germline V gives CDR1 MNHNS, CDR2 SASEGT. The CDR3 is CASRAGQAVSTEEQYF. CDR3 DNA: TGTGCCAGCAGGGCGGGACAGGCTGTGAGCACCGAGGAGCAGTATTTT.

Sample share makes this clonotype large. The CDR3 sequence: CASSEGQELNEQFF. CDR3 in DNA: TGTGCCAGCAGTGAAGGGCAGGAGCTCAATGAGCAGTTCTTC. The chain has TRBV6-1 and TRBJ2-1, with no clear D. Germline V gene sequence: CDR1 MNHNS, CDR2 SASEGT. With 1 base removed from V and 6 bases from J, the gap between germline ends came to 10 bases. The CDR3 contains 14 residues.

This rearrangement joins TRBV27 to TRBJ2-5; 12 bases are shared with TRBD2. The J call may be wrong; the DNA end is better matched by TRBJ2-7. This CDR3 spans 15 amino acids. CDR1 MNHEY and CDR2 SMNVEV come from the germline V gene (reference sequence). CDR3 DNA sequence: TGTGCCAGCAGTTACGGACTAGCGGGGAAGTACGAGCAGTACTTC. This gives the protein CASSYGLAGKYEQYF.

The rearrangement joins TRBV12-3 or TRBV12-4 to TRBJ2-1; weak D call: TRBD2 (6 bases). V lost 3 bases and J 5 bases, leaving 20 bases between the germline ends. The CDR3 consists of 17 residues. The DNA for the CDR3 is TGTGCCAGCAGTTTTGAGGGGAACACGGGACTCAACAATGAGCAGTTCTTC. Protein product: CASSFEGNTGLNNEQFF.

The V call is TRBV6-2 or TRBV6-3, the J call TRBJ1-5; no firm D call. Germline V gene lookup returns CDR1 MNHEY and CDR2 SVGEGT. Trimming cost V 2 bases and J 0 bases, with 14 bases left between them. The CDR3 totals 17 residues. The CDR3: CASSYMLRQYSNQPQHF. In DNA, the CDR3 is TGTGCCAGCAGTTACATGCTCCGGCAGTATAGCAATCAGCCCCAGCATTTT.

V and J are TRBV27 and TRBJ1-2; 8 nucleotides align to TRBD1. V dropped 5 bases and J dropped 4; count of bases not matched to a gene: 6. Germline values: CDR1 MNHEY, CDR2 SMNVEV (reference sequence). The CDR3 has 14 residues. The CDR3 loop is CASSAGGAGYGYTF. CDR3 DNA sequence: TGTGCCAGCAGTGCAGGGGGCGCCGGCTATGGCTACACCTTC.

The rearrangement joins TRBV6-1 to TRBJ2-1, with TRBD2 matching over 11 bases. The CDR3 is 15 amino acids. J gave up 5 bases and V 5 bases, and 5 bases lay outside the gene matches. Germline assignment: CDR1 MNHNS and CDR2 SASEGT. CDR3 residues: CASSPLAGVNNEQFF. The CDR3 DNA reads TGTGCCAGCAGTCCACTAGCGGGAGTAAACAATGAGCAGTTCTTC.

This clonotype was observed a few times. The chain links TRBV7-8 to TRBJ2-1; TRBD2 agrees at 8 bases. CDR3 length: 15 amino acids. Germline V gene data show CDR1 as SGHVS and CDR2 as FQNEAQ. V trimming: 7 bases; J trimming: 1 base; junction bases outside the gene matches: 6. In DNA, the CDR3 is TGTGCCAGCACCAGTAGCGGGGCATCCTACAATGAGCAGTTCTTC. This gives the protein CASTSSGASYNEQFF. Combining the CDR3 with reference TRBV7-8 and TRBJ2-1 gives the whole variable domain GAGVSQSPRYKVAKRGQDVALRCDPISGHVSLFWYQQALGQGPEFLTYFQNEAQLDKSGLPSDRFFAERPEGSVSTLKIQRTQQEDSAVYLCASTSSGASYNEQFFGPGTRLTVL.